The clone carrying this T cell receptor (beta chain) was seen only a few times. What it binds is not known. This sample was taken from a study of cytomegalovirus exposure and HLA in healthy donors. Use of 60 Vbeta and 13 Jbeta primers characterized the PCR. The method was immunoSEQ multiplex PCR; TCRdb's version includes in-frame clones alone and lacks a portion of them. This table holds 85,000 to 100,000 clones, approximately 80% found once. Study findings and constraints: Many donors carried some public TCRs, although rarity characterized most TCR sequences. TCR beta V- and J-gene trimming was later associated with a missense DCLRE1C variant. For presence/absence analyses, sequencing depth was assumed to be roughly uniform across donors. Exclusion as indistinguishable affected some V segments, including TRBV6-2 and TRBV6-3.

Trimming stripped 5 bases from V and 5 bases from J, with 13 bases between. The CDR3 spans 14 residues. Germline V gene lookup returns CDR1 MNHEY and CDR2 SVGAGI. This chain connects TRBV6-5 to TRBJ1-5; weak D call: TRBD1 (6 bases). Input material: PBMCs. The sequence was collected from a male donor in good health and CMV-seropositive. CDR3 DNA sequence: TGTGCCAGCAGTCCCGGGACATCATATCAGCCCCAGCATTTT. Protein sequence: CASSPGTSYQPQHF.